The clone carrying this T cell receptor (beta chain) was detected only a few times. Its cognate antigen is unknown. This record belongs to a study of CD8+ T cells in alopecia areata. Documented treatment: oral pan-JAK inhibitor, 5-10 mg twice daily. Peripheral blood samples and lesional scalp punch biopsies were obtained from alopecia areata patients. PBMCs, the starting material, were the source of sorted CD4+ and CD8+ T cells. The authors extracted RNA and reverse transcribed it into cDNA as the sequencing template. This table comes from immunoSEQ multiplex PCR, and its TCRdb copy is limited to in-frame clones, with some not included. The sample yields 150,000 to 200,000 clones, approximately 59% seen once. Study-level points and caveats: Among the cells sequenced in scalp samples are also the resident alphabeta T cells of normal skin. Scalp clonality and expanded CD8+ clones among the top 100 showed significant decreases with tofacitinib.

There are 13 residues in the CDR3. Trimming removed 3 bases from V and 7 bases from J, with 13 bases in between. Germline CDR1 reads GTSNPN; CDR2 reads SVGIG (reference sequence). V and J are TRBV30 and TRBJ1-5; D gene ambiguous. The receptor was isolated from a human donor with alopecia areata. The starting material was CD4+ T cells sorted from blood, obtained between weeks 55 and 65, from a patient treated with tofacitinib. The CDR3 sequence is CAWSLGRRQPQHF. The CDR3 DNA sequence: TGTGCCTGGAGCCTGGGGAGGCGGCAGCCCCAGCATTTT.